One sample yielded the 21 T cell receptor beta chains listed below, sequenced in a study of T cells in tuberculosis. Only in-frame clones appear in the TCRdb table, and some are missing; sequencing was by immunoSEQ multiplex PCR. The table has 20,000 to 30,000 clones, over 95% seen once. What was sequenced was PBMCs. The receptors were sampled from a donor aged 10-30 years with latent tuberculosis or without tuberculosis infection.

The chain employs TRBV2 and TRBJ1-5; 9 bases line up with TRBD1. Germline V gene sequence: CDR1 SNHLY, CDR2 FYNNEI. The CDR3 is made up of 14 amino acids. V shed 8 bases and J 2 bases; nucleotides not matched to a gene: 4. CDR3 loop: CASGQGNGNQPQHF. In DNA form, the CDR3 reads TGTGCCAGCGGACAGGGGAACGGCAATCAGCCCCAGCATTTT.

The V and J genes are TRBV6-5 and TRBJ2-3; tentative D call: TRBD1 (6 bases). Trimming stripped 5 bases from V and 0 bases from J, with 6 bases between. Looked up from germline, CDR1 is MNHEY and CDR2 is SVGAGI. The CDR3 has 13 amino acids. In DNA form, the CDR3 reads TGTGCCAGCAGTAGGGGGAGCACAGATACGCAGTATTTT. It yields the protein CASSRGSTDTQYF.

The chain is built from TRBV14 and TRBJ1-6, with 7 bases that match TRBD1. Unmatched junction bases numbered 5, after V lost 0 bases and J lost 3 bases. This CDR3 spans 17 amino acids. Germline-derived CDR1 and CDR2 are SGHDN and FVKESK. The CDR3 sequence: CASSQDRTGVYNSPLHF. CDR3 bases: TGTGCCAGCAGCCAAGATAGGACAGGAGTCTATAATTCACCCCTCCACTTT.

This clone was detected only once. The chain employs TRBV12-5 and TRBJ2-7, with D possibly being TRBD1 (6 bases). The CDR3 loop spans 14 amino acids. V shed 0 bases and J shed 5 bases, with 11 bases lying between them. CDR1 and CDR2 from the germline V gene are LGHNT and FRNRAP. This CDR3 is CASGLVDGGNEQYV. DNA for the CDR3: TGTGCTAGTGGTTTGGTTGATGGGGGCAACGAGCAGTACGTC.

The CDR3 bases are TGTGCCAGCAGCCAACAGGGGGTCACAGATACGCAGTATTTT. Translation gives CASSQQGVTDTQYF. This chain connects TRBV6-5 to TRBJ2-3; 8 nucleotides line up with TRBD1. Unmatched junction bases numbered 4, after V lost 6 bases and J lost 2 bases. The length of the CDR3 is 14 residues. The germline gives CDR1 MNHEY, CDR2 SVGAGI.

The chain has TRBV5-1 and TRBJ1-1; D gene ambiguous. The CDR3 spans 14 residues. Trimming removed 2 bases at V and 1 base at J, with 9 bases between. Germline loops: CDR1 SGHRS, CDR2 YFSETQ. CDR3 amino acids: CASSFLSGNTEAFF. In DNA form, the CDR3 reads TGCGCCAGCAGCTTTTTATCAGGGAACACTGAAGCTTTCTTT.

The CDR3 here is CAWSVGQGYQETQYF. The DNA for the CDR3 is TGTGCCTGGAGTGTGGGACAGGGGTACCAAGAGACCCAGTACTTC. The V call is TRBV30, the J call TRBJ2-5; 10 bases line up with TRBD1. The CDR3 loop spans 15 amino acids. The V gene end was trimmed by 0 bases and the J gene end by 0 bases; junction bases not matched to a gene: 1. Germline assignment: CDR1 GTSNPN and CDR2 SVGIG (reference sequence).

The rearrangement links TRBV6-1 to TRBJ1-4, with TRBD1 as a possible D gene (5 bases). CDR3 length equals 15 residues. Deletions cut 3 bases from V and 7 bases from J, with 15 bases between. Looked up from germline, CDR1 is MNHNS and CDR2 is SASEGT. The CDR3 DNA sequence: TGTGCCAGCAGTGAGCCCTGGGGGGGTACTGAAAAACTGTTTTTT. Translation gives CASSEPWGGTEKLFF.

The chain links TRBV5-4 to TRBJ1-2; D is perhaps TRBD1 (5 bases). The germline CDR1 and CDR2 sequences are SGHNT and YYREEE (reference sequence). Trimming took 1 base from V and 4 from J, leaving 11 bases between them. The CDR3 loop spans 14 amino acids. The CDR3 spells CASSLKFGGYGYTF. The CDR3 DNA follows: TGTGCCAGCAGCTTGAAATTCGGGGGCTATGGCTACACCTTC.

V is TRBV30 and J is TRBJ2-6, with D possibly TRBD1 on 6 matching bases. The germline gives CDR1 GTSNPN, CDR2 SVGIG (reference sequence). This CDR3 region has 17 residues. The V end lost 3 bases, the J end lost 2 bases, and 17 bases lay between the germline ends. The CDR3: CAWSDKRGQAGANVLTF. The CDR3 DNA reads TGTGCCTGGAGCGACAAAAGGGGACAAGCTGGGGCCAACGTCCTGACTTTC.

The V gene is TRBV6-5, the J gene TRBJ1-3; no reliable D call. CDR3 length equals 14 residues. Trimming cost V 2 bases and J 2 bases, with 7 bases left between them. Germline V lookup: CDR1 MNHEY, CDR2 SVGAGI. CDR3 amino acids: CASSYGGPGNTIYF. The CDR3 DNA is TGTGCCAGCAGTTACGGAGGTCCTGGAAACACCATATATTTT.

The V gene is TRBV9, the J gene TRBJ1-1; perhaps TRBD1 as D (5 bases). V shed 3 bases and J shed 7 bases, with 7 bases lying between them. This CDR3 has 11 amino acids. The germline gives CDR1 SGDLS, CDR2 YYNGEE. This chain's CDR3 is CASSAGGEAFF. CDR3 nucleotide sequence: TGTGCCAGCAGCGCCGGGGGTGAAGCTTTCTTT.

The chain carries TRBV9 and TRBJ1-2; the D gene is possibly TRBD1 (5 bases). The germline V and J ends were trimmed by 3 bases and 1 base, with 22 bases remaining between them. In germline, CDR1 is SGDLS, CDR2 YYNGEE. The CDR3 is made up of 18 amino acids. CDR3 nucleotides: TGTGCCAGCAGCGCAGGGTTATGGAACACCATAATTAACTATGGCTACACCTTC. Its translation: CASSAGLWNTIINYGYTF.

The V and J genes are TRBV7-6 and TRBJ1-1; D unclear. This CDR3 region has 13 residues. CDR1 is SGHVS and CDR2 is FNYEAQ in the germline V gene. Trimming cost V 0 bases and J 5 bases, with 7 bases left between them. As DNA, the CDR3 is TGTGCCAGCAGCTTAGCAGCGGGTACTGAAGCTTTCTTT. Encoded protein: CASSLAAGTEAFF.

The chain uses TRBV5-6 and TRBJ2-1, with 9 bases matching TRBD1. This CDR3 contains 14 residues. Unmatched junction bases numbered 4, after V lost 5 bases and J lost 4 bases. Germline CDR1 reads SGHDT; CDR2 reads YYEEEE. The chain's CDR3 is CASSMDRGYNEQFF. The CDR3 DNA follows: TGTGCCAGCAGTATGGACAGGGGATACAATGAGCAGTTCTTC.

The rearrangement joins TRBV9 to TRBJ1-4; 7 positions match TRBD1. J was trimmed by 0 bases and V by 3 bases; bases with no gene match: 5. The CDR3 covers 16 residues. The germline V gene encodes CDR1 SGDLS and CDR2 YYNGEE. The CDR3 spells CASSEGGSTTNEKLFF. Here the CDR3 DNA reads TGTGCCAGCAGCGAAGGGGGCTCAACAACTAATGAAAAACTGTTTTTT. Supplemented by reference TRBV9 and TRBJ1-4, the full variable domain reads DSGVTQTPKHLITATGQRVTLRCSPRSGDLSVYWYQQSLDQGLQFLIQYYNGEERAKGNILERFSAQQFPDLHSELNLSSLELGDSALYFCASSEGGSTTNEKLFFGSGTQLSVL.

The rearrangement links TRBV25-1 to TRBJ1-6; weak D call: TRBD1 (5 bases). The CDR3 has 16 residues. Germline CDR1 is MGHDK and CDR2 is SYGVNS. Trimming took 3 bases from V and 7 from J, leaving 16 bases between them. The CDR3 bases are TGTGCCAGCAGTGACACAGGATTAACTTCCAATTCACCCCTCCACTTT. Its protein product is CASSDTGLTSNSPLHF.

The V call is TRBV13, the J call TRBJ1-5; D unresolved. The germline CDR1 and CDR2 sequences are PRHDT and FYEKMQ (reference sequence). CDR3 length: 14 residues. V was cut by 5 bases and J by 7 bases, with 15 bases left in between. The CDR3, as DNA: TGTGCCAGCAGCCGACGGGGAAGTGGGCAGCCCCAGCATTTT. Translated: CASSRRGSGQPQHF. Variable domain in full (rest from reference TRBV13 and TRBJ1-5): AAGVIQSPRHLIKEKRETATLKCYPIPRHDTVYWYQQGPGQDPQFLISFYEKMQSDKGSIPDRFSAQQFSDYHSELNMSSLELGDSALYFCASSRRGSGQPQHFGDGTRLSIL.

The V gene is TRBV4-1, the J gene TRBJ2-2; TRBD2 might be the D (6 bases). Trimming removed 3 bases from V and 6 bases from J, with 14 bases in between. The CDR3 runs 15 residues. CDR1 is MGHRA, CDR2 YSYEKL, per germline. CDR3 DNA sequence: TGCGCCAGCAGCCACTCCCTAGCGATTCCCGGGGAGCTGTTTTTT. Protein product: CASSHSLAIPGELFF.

The chain is built from TRBV7-8 and TRBJ1-5; 7 nucleotides align to TRBD1. The CDR3 sequence is 13 residues long. The germline V gene encodes CDR1 SGHVS and CDR2 FQNEAQ. V was clipped by 3 bases and J by 7 bases; unmatched bases: 3. In nucleotides, the CDR3 is TGTGCCAGCAGCTTGCAGGGGGAACAGCCCCAGCATTTT. Encoded protein: CASSLQGEQPQHF.

The chain combines TRBV5-1 with TRBJ2-5; possibly TRBD1 for D (6 bases). CDR1 SGHRS and CDR2 YFSETQ come from the germline V gene. The CDR3 length is 13 residues. The germline V and J ends were trimmed by 4 bases and 4 bases, with 11 bases remaining between them. CDR3 coding DNA: TGCGCCAGCAGCCAGGGGCCGAGAGAGACCCAGTACTTC. Its translation: CASSQGPRETQYF.